This TCR beta chain was recovered during a study of T cells after yellow fever vaccination. This clonotype has ten or more counts. The CDR3 sequence is 13 residues long. CDR1 is MGHRA, CDR2 YSYEKL, per germline. V was cut by 4 bases and J by 6 bases, with 11 bases left in between. One entry per CDR3 protein results from TCRdb running MiXCR on the 5' RACE reads. The sample consists of 340,000 or so distinct CDR3 sequences, around 13% of them appearing once. The clonotype comes from a man younger than 35 who received the YFV17D yellow fever vaccine. This chain links TRBV4-1 with TRBJ2-3; D gene ambiguous. This sample comprised CD4+ T cells sorted from PBMCs, obtained 15 days after the yellow fever booster vaccination. The CDR3 here is CASSLLQPDTQYF. In DNA form, the CDR3 reads TGCGCCAGCAGCCTCTTACAGCCGGATACGCAGTATTTT.